The clone carrying this T cell receptor beta chain was detected ten times or more. As yet, its antigen is unknown. Individual TCR cDNA molecules each bore their own unique molecular identifier. TCRdb processed the 5' RACE reads anew with MiXCR; each CDR3 protein has one entry. The table records over 25,000 distinct CDR3 sequences, 7% to 7.5% of them present only once. Time point defined: sample taken at primary tumor resection. Whole RNA obtained from tumor, nontumor lung or frozen PBMC underwent sequencing without sorting. The data were obtained in a study of spatial heterogeneity in lung cancer. Study-wide results and caveats: Tumor mutation counts were tracked by expanded intratumoral alpha and beta TCR counts. Expanded TCR counts, ubiquitous and regional, correlated respectively with ubiquitous and regional nonsynonymous mutation counts. Tumor T cells had an estimated coverage that came to 6% to 7.5% for alpha chains and 11% to 15% for beta chains.

Specimen: lung tumor tissue, collected at surgery. The sequence was collected from a male donor with early-stage non-small cell lung cancer.

CDR3 residues: CASNYAGQLAFF. CDR3 nucleotides: TGTGCCAGCAACTACGCGGGACAGCTGGCTTTCTTT. This chain joins TRBV28 and TRBJ1-1; 7 nucleotides line up with TRBD1. The trim removed 7 bases at V and 11 bases at J, leaving 10 bases unmatched. The CDR3 loop spans 12 amino acids. Germline CDR1 reads MDHEN; CDR2 reads SYDVKM.